Listed here are 16 T cell receptor beta chains from one sample, sequenced in a study of regulatory T cells in long-lasting Graves disease. Time point meaning: persistent/refractory GD, antithyroid drugs over 5 years with positive TRAb. After RNA was extracted from PBMCs, the TCR library was made from it. With iRepertoire HTBI primers and Arm-PCR of CDR3 regions, TCR beta libraries were built. A single record per CDR3 protein comes from TCRdb applying MiXCR to the multiplex PCR reads. The table lists around 460,000 distinct CDR3 sequences, roughly 22% of them singletons. The source was peripheral blood mononuclear cells (PBMCs), collected when the disease was refractory, from a patient treated with antithyroid drugs. These receptors were collected from a female donor with Graves disease.

The genes are TRBV12-3 or TRBV12-4 and TRBJ2-3; 10 bases are shared with TRBD1. The V segment lost 6 bases and the J segment 4 bases; nucleotides outside the gene matches: 10. This CDR3 is 16 amino acids long. As DNA, the CDR3 is TGTGCCAGCAGACAGGCCGGGACAGGGGCCGCAGATACGCAGTATTTT. Protein product: CASRQAGTGAADTQYF.

In its sample, this clonotype was seen a few times. The rearrangement links TRBV11-2 to TRBJ1-1; the match to TRBD1 covers 7 bases. There are 16 residues in the CDR3. Germline CDR1 SGHAT, CDR2 FQNNGV. The J segment lost 8 bases and the V segment lost 5 bases, leaving 17 bases of the junction unmatched. The CDR3 region has the DNA TGTGCCAGCAGCGCCCACCGACAGGGTGGGGAAAGAGAAGCTTTCTTT. Translation: CASSAHRQGGEREAFF.

This clonotype was detected many times. The chain has TRBV20-1 and TRBJ1-4; no firm D call. The germline V gene has CDR1 DFQATT and CDR2 SNEGSKA (reference sequence). This CDR3 has 16 amino acids. Deletions cut 0 bases from V and 4 bases from J, with 15 bases between. CDR3 protein: CSARDNRAGSNEKLFF. The CDR3 DNA sequence: TGCAGTGCTAGAGATAATAGGGCGGGTAGTAATGAAAAACTGTTTTTT.

This clonotype was seen at least ten times. This chain connects TRBV6-1 to TRBJ2-7, with D unresolved. The germline V and J ends were trimmed by 5 bases and 0 bases, with 14 bases remaining between them. Per germline, CDR1 MNHNS and CDR2 SASEGT. The length of the CDR3 is 15 residues. Here the CDR3 reads CASSRTVLSSYEQYF. CDR3 bases: TGTGCCAGCAGTCGGACGGTTCTAAGCTCCTACGAGCAGTACTTC.

V is TRBV3-1 and J is TRBJ1-1; D gene uncertain. The ends were cut back, 1 base at V and 6 bases at J, with 18 bases in the middle. From germline, CDR1 is LGHDT and CDR2 YNNKEL (reference sequence). CDR3 size: 16 residues. The CDR3 is CASSQGPAMVPPEAFF. The DNA of the CDR3 is TGTGCCAGCAGCCAAGGTCCCGCAATGGTACCCCCTGAAGCTTTCTTT.

This clonotype showed up many times. This rearrangement joins TRBV11-2 to TRBJ2-1; TRBD2 aligns across 12 bases. Germline trimming cut 7 bases from V and 7 bases from J; bases unmatched to any gene: 5. This CDR3 is 14 amino acids long. Germline V CDR1 and CDR2: SGHAT, FQNNGV. The CDR3 sequence is CASTLTSGGNEQFF. CDR3 sequence (DNA): TGTGCCAGCACCCTGACTAGCGGGGGTAATGAGCAGTTCTTC. Looking up the rest from reference TRBV11-2 and TRBJ2-1 gives the full variable domain: EAGVAQSPRYKIIEKRQSVAFWCNPISGHATLYWYQQILGQGPKLLIQFQNNGVVDDSQLPKDRFSAERLKGVDSTLKIQPAKLEDSAVYLCASTLTSGGNEQFFGPGTRLTVL.

This clonotype was seen many times. V usage is TRBV29-1 and J usage is TRBJ1-1; D is possibly TRBD1 (5 bases). The V gene lost 6 bases and the J gene lost 9 bases, with 14 bases spanning the gap. The CDR3 contains 11 residues. Per germline, CDR1 SQVTM and CDR2 ANQGSEA. Here the CDR3 reads CSVGDLYQAFF. The CDR3 DNA reads TGCAGCGTAGGGGACCTTTACCAAGCTTTCTTT.

In this sample, this clonotype turned up a few times. The rearrangement links TRBV6-1 to TRBJ2-5; 12 bases fit TRBD1. The CDR3 is 15 amino acids. Looked up from germline, CDR1 is MNHNS and CDR2 is SASEGT. V dropped 5 bases and J dropped 4; count of bases not matched to a gene: 5. As DNA, the CDR3 is TGTGCCAGCAGTACCCGGGACAGGGGGCTAGAGACCCAGTACTTC. Encoded protein: CASSTRDRGLETQYF.

This chain uses TRBV28 with TRBJ1-2; 10 nucleotides agree with TRBD1. The V and J ends lost 6 bases and 4 bases, in that order; junction bases with no gene match: 8. CDR1 MDHEN and CDR2 SYDVKM come from the germline V gene. This CDR3 is built from 15 residues. This CDR3 is CASSTGTGDTYGYTF. For the CDR3, the DNA is TGTGCCAGCAGCACCGGGACAGGGGATACCTATGGCTACACCTTC.

This clonotype was picked up a small number of times. The chain couples TRBV19 to TRBJ2-7; 10 nucleotides line up with TRBD1. Germline CDR1 is LNHDA and CDR2 is SQIVND (reference sequence). After removal of 8 bases from V and 4 bases from J, the junction contained 8 bases not matched to a gene. This CDR3 has 14 amino acids. The CDR3: CASGNGDRGYEQYF. CDR3 DNA: TGTGCCAGTGGTAACGGGGACAGGGGTTACGAGCAGTACTTC.

This clonotype has only a few counts. Germline is not matched at one junction end, which may reflect a read error. The V call is TRBV3-1, the J call TRBJ2-5; 12 bases match TRBD1. The CDR3 sequence is 16 residues long. Per germline, CDR1 LGHDT and CDR2 YNNKEL (reference sequence). This CDR3 reads CANSPGTGGAGETQYF. The DNA of the CDR3 is TGTGCCAACAGCCCAGGGACAGGGGGCGCCGGAGAGACCCAGTACTTC.

There are many counts of this clonotype. The chain carries TRBV28 and TRBJ1-1, with D unresolved. Trimming removed 5 bases at V and 3 bases at J, with 4 bases between. CDR1 is MDHEN and CDR2 is SYDVKM in the germline V gene. The CDR3 is made up of 11 amino acids. The CDR3 reads CASSPDTEAFF. CDR3 sequence (DNA): TGTGCCAGCAGTCCGGACACTGAAGCTTTCTTT. Complete variable domain (other parts from reference TRBV28 and TRBJ1-1): DVKVTQSSRYLVKRTGEKVFLECVQDMDHENMFWYRQDPGLGLRLIYFSYDVKMKEKGDIPEGYSVSREKKERFSLILESASTNQTSMYLCASSPDTEAFFGQGTRLTVV.

This clonotype was detected ten times or more. The V call is TRBV29-1, the J call TRBJ1-1; no definite D call. The CDR3 is 13 residues long. The germline V and J ends were trimmed by 1 base and 0 bases, with 6 bases remaining between them. CDR1 is SQVTM and CDR2 is ANQGSEA in the germline V gene. The CDR3 loop reads CSVEALLNTEAFF. The CDR3 nucleotides are TGCAGCGTTGAAGCACTATTGAACACTGAAGCTTTCTTT. Based on the CDR3 plus reference TRBV29-1 and TRBJ1-1, the full variable domain is SAVISQKPSRDICQRGTSLTIQCQVDSQVTMMFWYRQQPGQSLTLIATANQGSEATYESGFVIDKFPISRPNLTFSTLTVSNMSPEDSSIYLCSVEALLNTEAFFGQGTRLTVV.

The genes are TRBV29-1 and TRBJ2-7; 9 bases align to TRBD1. This CDR3 region has 12 residues. The V gene end was trimmed by 4 bases and the J gene end by 7 bases; junction bases not matched to a gene: 5. Germline-derived CDR1 and CDR2 are SQVTM and ANQGSEA. This CDR3 reads CSVVETGGEQYF. CDR3 in DNA: TGCAGCGTTGTGGAGACAGGGGGAGAGCAGTACTTC.

The chain uses TRBV14 and TRBJ2-7; 8 nucleotides line up with TRBD2. The CDR3 sequence is 16 residues long. Trimming took 6 bases from V and 5 from J; bases not matched to a gene: 15. Germline-derived CDR1 and CDR2 are SGHDN and FVKESK. In nucleotides, the CDR3 is TGTGCCAGCAGTCCTATTCGGGGGGGAGAGCCGAACGAGCAGTACTTC. Translated, it gives CASSPIRGGEPNEQYF.

The chain recombines TRBV12-5 with TRBJ2-7, with D unresolved. Trimming cost V 5 bases and J 3 bases, with 11 bases left between them. Per germline, CDR1 LGHNT and CDR2 FRNRAP. The CDR3 sequence is 13 residues long. For the CDR3, the DNA is TGTGCTAGTGGTCCTCTCACAGACTACGAGCAGTACTTC. Translating gives CASGPLTDYEQYF.